This T cell receptor (beta chain) was obtained from a study of cytomegalovirus exposure and HLA in healthy donors. Study-level results: Reports credit the classifier with highly specific, highly sensitive diagnosis of cytomegalovirus status. Several of the most significant clusters appeared, in a later analysis, to be linked to common viral pathogens.

Turning to this clone: Antigen: not known.

The length of the CDR3 is 14 residues. The junction had 8 bases not matched to a gene; V was cut back by 7 bases and J by 3 bases. Germline V lookup: CDR1 MNHNY, CDR2 SVGAGI (reference sequence). PCR employed 60 Vbeta and 13 Jbeta primers. TCRdb's table, derived via immunoSEQ multiplex PCR, lists solely in-frame clones and lacks some. Of around 110,000 clones listed, around 80% were seen once; the top ten hold 4% to 5.5%. Sample: PBMCs. This chain uses TRBV6-6 with TRBJ1-2; 7 nucleotides align to TRBD1. This TCR was sampled from a man aged 25-40 years in good health and CMV-seropositive. CDR3 region: CASTTGDRYYGYTF. The CDR3 nucleotides are TGTGCCAGCACCACCGGGGACAGATACTATGGCTACACCTTC.